The entry below describes one TCR beta chain. One entry per CDR3 protein, called by TCRdb with MiXCR from the 5' RACE reads. In the table there are roughly 250,000 distinct CDR3 sequences, 7.5% to 9% of which are singletons. The data belong to a study of CD8 T cells in ankylosing spondylitis. The CDR3 has 18 amino acids. After removal of 7 bases from V and 1 base from J, the junction contained 16 bases not matched to a gene. Germline CDR1 and CDR2: SGHAT and FQDESV (reference sequence). This receptor was obtained from a male donor with ankylosing spondylitis or in good health (not recorded which). Material for sequencing was blood, either unsorted or a sorted T cell fraction (not recorded which). V is TRBV11-1 and J is TRBJ2-7; 10 bases match TRBD2. The CDR3 sequence: CASTPGRLAGVRSYEQYF. For the CDR3, the DNA is TGTGCCAGCACCCCCGGGCGGCTAGCGGGAGTACGGTCCTACGAGCAGTACTTC.